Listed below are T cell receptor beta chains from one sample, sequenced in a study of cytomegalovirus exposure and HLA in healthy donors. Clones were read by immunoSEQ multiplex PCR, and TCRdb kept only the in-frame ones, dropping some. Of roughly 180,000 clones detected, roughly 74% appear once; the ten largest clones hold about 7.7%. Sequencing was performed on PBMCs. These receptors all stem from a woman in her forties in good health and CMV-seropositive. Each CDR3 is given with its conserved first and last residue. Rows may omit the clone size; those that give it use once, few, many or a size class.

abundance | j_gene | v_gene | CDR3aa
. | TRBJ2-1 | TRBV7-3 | CASSLSSGRAGEQFF
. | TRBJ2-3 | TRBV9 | CASSPRLATDTQYF
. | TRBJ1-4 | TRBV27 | CATSRRGTKWTNLGRLFF
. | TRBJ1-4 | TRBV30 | CAWSTKWEGSLGTNEKLFF
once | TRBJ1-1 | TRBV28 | CASTLGGTEAFF
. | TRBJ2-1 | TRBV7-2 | CASSFSGTTYNEQFF
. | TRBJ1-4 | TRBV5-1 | CASRPGTDNRRTNEKLFF
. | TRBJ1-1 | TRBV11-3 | CASSLDRLTEAFF
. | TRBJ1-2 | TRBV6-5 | CASRRQGYSGYTF
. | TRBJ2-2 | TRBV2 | CASSPNGGPTGELFF
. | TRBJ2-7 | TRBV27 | CASSTRTGGIYEQYF
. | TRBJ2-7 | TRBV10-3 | CAISESALAGPRPYEQYF
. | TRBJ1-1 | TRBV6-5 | CASSYKRQNTEAFF
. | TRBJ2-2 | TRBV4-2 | CASSQDSNGYTGELFF
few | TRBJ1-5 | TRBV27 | CASSRTGDYSNQPQHF
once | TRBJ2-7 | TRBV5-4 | CASSLGGKPYEQYF
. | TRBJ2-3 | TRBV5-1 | CASSLRTSGMSTDTQYF
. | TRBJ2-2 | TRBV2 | CASRADTGELFF
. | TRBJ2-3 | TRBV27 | CASMGLAGTDTQYF
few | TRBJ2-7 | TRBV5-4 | CASSAGQVNSGEQYF
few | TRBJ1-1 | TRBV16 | CASSQFTTPGGNTEAFF
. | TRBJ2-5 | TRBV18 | CASSLQTGSVETQYF
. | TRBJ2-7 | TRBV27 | CASSLGQGTYEQYF
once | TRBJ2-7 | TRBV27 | CASRLAGAYEQYF
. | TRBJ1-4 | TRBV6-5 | CASSYGQGNEKLFF
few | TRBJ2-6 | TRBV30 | CAWADRESSGANVLTF
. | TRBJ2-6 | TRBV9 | CASAKYSGRSGANVLTF
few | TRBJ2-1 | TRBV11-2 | CASSSRLAGEVSNEQFF
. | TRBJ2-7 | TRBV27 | CASRSLVGHYYEQYF
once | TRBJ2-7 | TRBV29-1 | CSARTGTGTYEQYF
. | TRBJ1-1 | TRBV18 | CASSPGTQGVAFF
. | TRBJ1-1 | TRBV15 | CATSRDEAVAMNTEAFF
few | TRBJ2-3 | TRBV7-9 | CASSFSGGRAGTDTQYF
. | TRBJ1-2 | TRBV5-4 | CASISGGRGQAIEGYTF
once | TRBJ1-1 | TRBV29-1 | CSVVGVGGTEAFF
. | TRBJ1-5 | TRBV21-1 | CASSPTNGTGGTSNQPQHF
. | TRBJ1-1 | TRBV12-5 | CASGFLGHLVEAFF
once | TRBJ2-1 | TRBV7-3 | CASSSWTSGGGTYNEQFF
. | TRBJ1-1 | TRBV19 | CASSTTHNTEAFF
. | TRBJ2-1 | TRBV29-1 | CSVFSGTRFDEQFF
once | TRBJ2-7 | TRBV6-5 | CASSSIFYEQYF
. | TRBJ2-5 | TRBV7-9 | CASSIGDTREETQYF
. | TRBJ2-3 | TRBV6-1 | CASSQGGAGPDTQYF
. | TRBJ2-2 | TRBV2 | CASSGTSGTQNTGELFF
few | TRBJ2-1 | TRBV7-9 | CASSPGQGASYNEQFF
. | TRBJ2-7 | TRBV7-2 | CASSPAGRSYEQYF
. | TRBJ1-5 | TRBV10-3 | CAIGQGASNQPQHF
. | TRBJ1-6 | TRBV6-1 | CASSDRTDRAGLTTNSPLHF
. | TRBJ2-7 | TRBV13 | CASHLRRGRRASEQYF
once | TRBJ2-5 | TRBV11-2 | CASSLEGRGRQETQYF
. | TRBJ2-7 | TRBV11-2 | CASSLEFAESYEQYF
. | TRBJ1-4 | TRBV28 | CASSLTGTNEKLFF
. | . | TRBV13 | CASSAGTGQTYEQYF
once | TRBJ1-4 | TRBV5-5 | CASSLEVRVEKLFF
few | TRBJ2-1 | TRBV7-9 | CASSSGGLLADYNEQFF
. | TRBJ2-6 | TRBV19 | CASSREGLSGANVLTF
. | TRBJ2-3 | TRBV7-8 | CASNPNNRGLAGLTDTQYF
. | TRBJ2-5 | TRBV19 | CASSKSSGRIQETQYF
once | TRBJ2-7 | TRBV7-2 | CASSLYSGRADEQYF